The rows below give T cell receptor beta chains drawn from one sample of a study of CD8 T cells in ankylosing spondylitis. TCRdb re-called the 5' RACE reads through MiXCR, storing one row per CDR3 protein. The sample includes about 200,000 distinct CDR3 sequences, around a quarter of them seen just once. Sequenced material: blood, either unsorted or a sorted T cell fraction (not recorded which). The receptors come from a male donor with ankylosing spondylitis or in good health (not recorded which). Both conserved end residues are part of each CDR3. The D gene is left open where the match is weak. Part of the rows lack a size; the others show once, few, many or a class for expanded clones.

DNA | CDR3 | size | J | D | V
TGTGCCAGCAGCTCCATCAGGACGGGAACCTACGAGCAGTACTTC | CASSSIRTGTYEQYF | many | TRBJ2-7 | . | TRBV7-6
TGCAGCGTTGAAGATCTAGCGGGAGCAGATACGCAGTATTTT | CSVEDLAGADTQYF | once | TRBJ2-3 | TRBD2 | TRBV29-1
TGTGCCAGCAGCGCTGACAGTCTCTCCTACGAGCAGTACTTC | CASSADSLSYEQYF | . | TRBJ2-7 | . | TRBV9
TGTGCCAGCAGTGGTCGGACTAGCGGGAACAATGAGCAGTTCTTC | CASSGRTSGNNEQFF | . | TRBJ2-1 | TRBD2 | TRBV12-3/TRBV12-4
TGCAGTGCTATTAAGTCGGGGGCCGTTAATTCACCCCTCCACTTT | CSAIKSGAVNSPLHF | . | TRBJ1-6 | . | TRBV20-1
TGCAGCGTTGCCTGGGGGGGAAGCAGGTACGAGCAGTACTTC | CSVAWGGSRYEQYF | many | TRBJ2-7 | TRBD2 | TRBV29-1
TGCAGTGCTAGAGCGGTTACGTACGAGCAGTACTTC | CSARAVTYEQYF | many | TRBJ2-7 | . | TRBV20-1
TGTGCCAGCAGCCAAGACCGGGGGGATTACTACGAGCAGTACTTC | CASSQDRGDYYEQYF | many | TRBJ2-7 | TRBD2 | TRBV3-1
TGCGCCAGCAGCCACGTGGACAGGGAGTACAATGAGCAGTTCTTC | CASSHVDREYNEQFF | many | TRBJ2-1 | TRBD1 | TRBV4-1
TGCAGTGCTAGAGATTTCTCGCTGGGGGAGCGGAATGAGCAGTTCTTC | CSARDFSLGERNEQFF | few | TRBJ2-1 | . | TRBV20-1
TGTGCCAGTTCGGGGGCAGGGGATGGCTACACCTTC | CASSGAGDGYTF | few | TRBJ1-2 | . | TRBV25-1
TGTGCCAGCAGCGAGGGACAGGGTGTGTACATTCAGTACTTC | CASSEGQGVYIQYF | many | TRBJ2-4 | TRBD1 | TRBV7-8